This T cell receptor (beta chain) was documented in a study of blood T cells in healthy people across ages. A sample-barcoded 5' primer and a J-beta primer mix were used in a second PCR of roughly 6 to 11 cycles. Per-sample output comprised a minimum of 2.5 million paired-end reads containing CDR3. MiXCR, run by TCRdb on the 5' RACE reads, gives a single entry per CDR3 protein. In the table there are about 900,000 distinct CDR3 sequences, under 80% of which are singletons. Regarding the study as a whole: Researchers judged that diversity estimates from one million T cells fell short of true values.

The germline V gene has CDR1 LGHNA and CDR2 YNFKEQ. CDR3 length equals 15 residues. Deletions cut 0 bases from V and 6 bases from J, with 12 bases between. A note on this clonotype: Antigen unknown.

The receptor's source is a man between 25 and 39 years old in good health. The specimen sequenced was blood. The chain joins TRBV4-2 to TRBJ2-1, with D unresolved. The CDR3 here is CASSQDPANRNEQFF. CDR3 DNA sequence: TGTGCCAGCAGCCAAGATCCGGCAAACCGCAATGAGCAGTTCTTC.